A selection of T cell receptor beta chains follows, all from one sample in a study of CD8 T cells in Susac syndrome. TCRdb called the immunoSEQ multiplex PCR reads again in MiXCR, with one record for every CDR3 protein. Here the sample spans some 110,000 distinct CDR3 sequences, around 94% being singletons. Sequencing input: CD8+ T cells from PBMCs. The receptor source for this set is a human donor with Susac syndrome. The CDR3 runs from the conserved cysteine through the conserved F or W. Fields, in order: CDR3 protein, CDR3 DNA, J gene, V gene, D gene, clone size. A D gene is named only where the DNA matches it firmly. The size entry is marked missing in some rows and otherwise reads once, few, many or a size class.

CDR3aa: CSGMTRGGNYGYTF
CDR3nt: TGCAGCGGTATGACTCGGGGCGGGAACTATGGCTACACCTTC
j_gene: TRBJ1-2
v_gene: TRBV29-1
d_gene: NA
abundance: NA

CDR3aa: CASSDRRENEKLFF
CDR3nt: TGTGCCAGCAGTGACCGACGGGAGAATGAAAAACTGTTTTTT
j_gene: TRBJ1-4
v_gene: TRBV25-1
d_gene: NA
abundance: NA

CDR3aa: CASSLFGSQPQHF
CDR3nt: TGTGCCAGCAGCTTGTTTGGATCTCAGCCCCAGCATTTT
j_gene: TRBJ1-5
v_gene: TRBV5-6
d_gene: NA
abundance: NA

CDR3aa: CASSLDLRGGGNEQFF
CDR3nt: TGTGCCAGCAGCTTAGACCTGCGGGGGGGCGGCAATGAGCAGTTCTTC
j_gene: TRBJ2-1
v_gene: TRBV7-6
d_gene: TRBD2
abundance: NA

CDR3aa: CASSQRVNEKLFF
CDR3nt: TGCGCCAGCAGCCAGAGGGTTAATGAAAAACTGTTTTTT
j_gene: TRBJ1-4
v_gene: TRBV4-1
d_gene: NA
abundance: NA

CDR3aa: CASSRPYKNEKLFF
CDR3nt: TGTGCCAGCAGCCGACCTTACAAGAATGAAAAACTGTTTTTT
j_gene: TRBJ1-4
v_gene: TRBV7-9
d_gene: NA
abundance: NA

CDR3aa: CSVWGNGELFF
CDR3nt: TGCAGCGTCTGGGGCAACGGGGAGCTGTTTTTT
j_gene: TRBJ2-2
v_gene: TRBV29-1
d_gene: NA
abundance: NA

CDR3aa: CASSLSAGGTTEAFF
CDR3nt: TGTGCCAGCAGTTTATCGGCAGGCGGCACAACTGAAGCTTTCTTT
j_gene: TRBJ1-1
v_gene: TRBV27
d_gene: NA
abundance: once

CDR3aa: CASSSTGVLGTQYF
CDR3nt: TGTGCCAGCAGCTCGACAGGGGTATTGGGGACCCAGTACTTC
j_gene: TRBJ2-5
v_gene: TRBV12-3/TRBV12-4
d_gene: TRBD1
abundance: NA

CDR3aa: CASSSKPTETNTGELFF
CDR3nt: TGTGCCAGCAGTTCCAAACCGACAGAAACGAACACCGGGGAGCTGTTTTTT
j_gene: TRBJ2-2
v_gene: TRBV6-5
d_gene: NA
abundance: NA

CDR3aa: CSVKETQYF
CDR3nt: TGCAGCGTTAAAGAGACCCAGTACTTC
j_gene: TRBJ2-5
v_gene: TRBV29-1
d_gene: NA
abundance: NA

CDR3aa: CSVGIGTGKFF
CDR3nt: NA
j_gene: TRBJ2-1
v_gene: TRBV29-1
d_gene: NA
abundance: NA

CDR3aa: CSVEGRGATETEAFF
CDR3nt: TGCAGCGTTGAAGGTCGGGGCGCCACTGAGACTGAAGCTTTCTTT
j_gene: TRBJ1-1
v_gene: TRBV29-1
d_gene: NA
abundance: NA

CDR3aa: CATSRDRTAEGYTF
CDR3nt: TGTGCCACCAGCAGAGACCGGACTGCCGAAGGCTACACCTTC
j_gene: TRBJ1-2
v_gene: TRBV15
d_gene: NA
abundance: NA

CDR3aa: CASSYSGYGGKLFF
CDR3nt: TGTGCCAGCAGTTACTCAGGGTATGGCGGAAAACTGTTTTTT
j_gene: TRBJ1-4
v_gene: TRBV6-2/TRBV6-3
d_gene: NA
abundance: NA

CDR3aa: CASSPPSGGYTF
CDR3nt: TGTGCCAGCAGCCCTCCCAGTGGTGGCTACACCTTC
j_gene: TRBJ1-2
v_gene: TRBV7-9
d_gene: NA
abundance: NA

CDR3aa: CASSQDHKTSSNYGYTF
CDR3nt: TGCGCCAGCAGCCAAGATCATAAGACCAGTTCTAACTATGGCTACACCTTC
j_gene: TRBJ1-2
v_gene: TRBV4-1
d_gene: NA
abundance: NA

CDR3aa: CASSGMRIPNTEAFF
CDR3nt: TGTGCCAGCAGTGGGATGAGGATCCCGAACACTGAAGCTTTCTTT
j_gene: TRBJ1-1
v_gene: TRBV2
d_gene: NA
abundance: NA

CDR3aa: CASSLGEANYGYTF
CDR3nt: TGCGCCAGCAGCCTCGGGGAAGCTAACTATGGCTACACCTTC
j_gene: TRBJ1-2
v_gene: TRBV4-1
d_gene: NA
abundance: NA

CDR3aa: CASSYSRGLGGEQYF
CDR3nt: TGTGCCAGCAGTTACTCTCGGGGATTAGGTGGCGAGCAGTACTTC
j_gene: TRBJ2-7
v_gene: TRBV6-5
d_gene: NA
abundance: NA

CDR3aa: CASSPGGGTETQYF
CDR3nt: TGTGCCAGCAGCCCCGGAGGGGGGACGGAGACCCAGTACTTC
j_gene: TRBJ2-5
v_gene: TRBV9
d_gene: NA
abundance: NA

CDR3aa: CASAGHGEETQYF
CDR3nt: TGTGCCAGTGCGGGCCACGGAGAGGAGACCCAGTACTTC
j_gene: TRBJ2-5
v_gene: TRBV7-9
d_gene: NA
abundance: NA

CDR3aa: CASSLSLPDTQYF
CDR3nt: TGTGCCAGCAGTTTATCCCTTCCAGATACGCAGTATTTT
j_gene: TRBJ2-3
v_gene: TRBV27
d_gene: NA
abundance: NA

CDR3aa: CASSLGAQNIQYF
CDR3nt: TGTGCCAGCAGTTTAGGGGCCCAAAACATTCAGTACTTC
j_gene: TRBJ2-4
v_gene: TRBV12-3/TRBV12-4
d_gene: NA
abundance: NA

CDR3aa: CSARGGQGVSDTQYF
CDR3nt: TGCAGTGCTAGAGGCGGACAGGGCGTGTCAGATACGCAGTATTTT
j_gene: TRBJ2-3
v_gene: TRBV20-1
d_gene: TRBD1
abundance: NA

CDR3aa: CSARGPSVGETQYF
CDR3nt: TGCAGTGCTAGAGGGCCTAGCGTAGGGGAGACCCAGTACTTC
j_gene: TRBJ2-5
v_gene: TRBV20-1
d_gene: NA
abundance: NA

CDR3aa: CASSWGNEQYF
CDR3nt: TGTGCCAGCAGCTGGGGTAACGAGCAGTACTTC
j_gene: TRBJ2-7
v_gene: TRBV7-8
d_gene: NA
abundance: NA

CDR3aa: CASSPDRDTLFSSYNEQFF
CDR3nt: TGTGCCAGCAGTCCGGACCGGGACACTCTATTTAGCTCCTACAATGAGCAGTTCTTC
j_gene: TRBJ2-1
v_gene: TRBV3-1
d_gene: NA
abundance: NA

CDR3aa: CASSMTSYTEAFF
CDR3nt: TGTGCCAGTAGTATGACGTCGTACACTGAAGCTTTCTTT
j_gene: TRBJ1-1
v_gene: TRBV19
d_gene: NA
abundance: NA

CDR3aa: CSVEESTPVFPEAFF
CDR3nt: TGCAGCGTTGAAGAATCCACCCCGGTTTTCCCTGAAGCTTTCTTT
j_gene: TRBJ1-1
v_gene: TRBV29-1
d_gene: NA
abundance: NA

CDR3aa: CATSDLHRRRGDYEQYF
CDR3nt: TGTGCCACCAGTGATTTGCATCGCCGAAGAGGAGACTACGAGCAGTACTTC
j_gene: TRBJ2-7
v_gene: TRBV24-1
d_gene: NA
abundance: NA

CDR3aa: CASSLSTASTSNYGYTF
CDR3nt: TGTGCCAGCAGTTTATCGACAGCCTCCACATCTAACTATGGCTACACCTTC
j_gene: TRBJ1-2
v_gene: TRBV27
d_gene: NA
abundance: NA

CDR3aa: CAWSVVAVQETQYF
CDR3nt: TGTGCCTGGAGTGTAGTCGCCGTCCAAGAGACCCAGTACTTC
j_gene: TRBJ2-5
v_gene: TRBV30
d_gene: NA
abundance: NA

CDR3aa: CSVELDRGEKLFF
CDR3nt: TGCAGCGTGGAGTTGGACAGGGGGGAAAAACTGTTTTTT
j_gene: TRBJ1-4
v_gene: TRBV29-1
d_gene: TRBD1
abundance: NA

CDR3aa: CASSPPSGGAIEQFF
CDR3nt: TGTGCCAGCAGCCCTCCAAGCGGGGGGGCCATTGAGCAGTTCTTC
j_gene: TRBJ2-1
v_gene: TRBV6-5
d_gene: TRBD2
abundance: NA

CDR3aa: CASSQVGGAGVETQYF
CDR3nt: TGCGCCAGCAGCCAAGTTGGGGGGGCGGGGGTGGAGACCCAGTACTTC
j_gene: TRBJ2-5
v_gene: TRBV4-1
d_gene: NA
abundance: once

CDR3aa: CASSRGGGDEKLFF
CDR3nt: TGTGCCAGCAGCCGCGGGGGAGGCGATGAAAAACTGTTTTTT
j_gene: TRBJ1-4
v_gene: TRBV16
d_gene: NA
abundance: NA

CDR3aa: CASSLTATEGYTF
CDR3nt: TGTGCCAGCAGCTTGACCGCCACGGAGGGCTACACCTTC
j_gene: TRBJ1-2
v_gene: TRBV13
d_gene: NA
abundance: NA

CDR3aa: CSARAFLGQSLYEQYF
CDR3nt: TGCAGTGCTAGAGCGTTTCTGGGGCAGTCTCTTTACGAGCAGTACTTC
j_gene: TRBJ2-7
v_gene: TRBV20-1
d_gene: NA
abundance: NA